Listed below are T cell receptor beta chains from one sample, sequenced in a study of T cell clones after liver transplantation. The method was immunoSEQ multiplex PCR; TCRdb's version includes in-frame clones alone and lacks a portion of them. This repertoire shows under 20,000 clones, 75% to 90% found once; its top ten account for under 15%. The sample was CD8+ T cells from blood, taken approximately 3.5 years after liver transplant. These receptors were taken from a human patient who received a liver transplant. Some T cells may originate from the graft donor. Each CDR3 is given with its conserved first and last residue. Each record gives: D gene, J gene, clone size, V gene, CDR3 DNA, CDR3 protein. D genes are given only for firm matches. Some rows mark clone size as missing; the rest say once, few, many or name a class of expanded clone.

d_call: NA; j_call: TRBJ2-7; clone_size: few; v_call: TRBV11-2; cdr3_nt: TGTGCCAGCAGCTTTGGTATGGACTACGAGCAGTACTTC; cdr3_aa: CASSFGMDYEQYF
d_call: NA; j_call: TRBJ2-4; clone_size: NA; v_call: TRBV7-9; cdr3_nt: TGTGCCAGCAGCTTACCCGGGTCTCCCCTGGCCAAAAACATTCAGTACTTC; cdr3_aa: CASSLPGSPLAKNIQYF
d_call: NA; j_call: TRBJ1-5; clone_size: NA; v_call: TRBV28; cdr3_nt: TGTGCCAGCAGTTTAGGGGATTATCAGCCCCAGCATTTT; cdr3_aa: CASSLGDYQPQHF
d_call: TRBD1; j_call: TRBJ1-1; clone_size: NA; v_call: TRBV4-1; cdr3_nt: TGCGCCAGCAGCTGGAGGACAGGGGGATTCACTGAAGCTTTCTTT; cdr3_aa: CASSWRTGGFTEAFF
d_call: NA; j_call: TRBJ2-1; clone_size: NA; v_call: TRBV11-2; cdr3_nt: TGTGCCAGCAGCTTAGGGCACGATGAGCAGTTCTTC; cdr3_aa: CASSLGHDEQFF
d_call: NA; j_call: TRBJ1-4; clone_size: NA; v_call: TRBV28; cdr3_nt: TGTGCCAGCAGTTCTACTTTCCATAATGGGGATGAAAAACTGTTTTTT; cdr3_aa: CASSSTFHNGDEKLFF
d_call: NA; j_call: TRBJ2-7; clone_size: NA; v_call: TRBV5-1; cdr3_nt: TGCGCCAGCAGCAAGGGGGACTACGAGCAGTACTTC; cdr3_aa: CASSKGDYEQYF
d_call: TRBD2; j_call: TRBJ2-2; clone_size: once; v_call: TRBV7-9; cdr3_nt: TGTGCCAGCAGCTTAGGGGGAGGGCTGAACACCGGGGAGCTGTTTTTT; cdr3_aa: CASSLGGGLNTGELFF
d_call: NA; j_call: TRBJ1-4; clone_size: NA; v_call: TRBV9; cdr3_nt: TGTGCCAGCAGCGTAAATGGCGACAGGAAACTGTTTTTT; cdr3_aa: CASSVNGDRKLFF
d_call: NA; j_call: TRBJ2-3; clone_size: NA; v_call: TRBV5-5; cdr3_nt: TGTGCCAGCAGCTGGCCCCCCGATACGCAGTATTTT; cdr3_aa: CASSWPPDTQYF
d_call: TRBD1; j_call: TRBJ2-7; clone_size: NA; v_call: TRBV27; cdr3_nt: TGTGCCAGCAGCCCTACGACAGGGACGGGGTACGAGCAGTACTTC; cdr3_aa: CASSPTTGTGYEQYF
d_call: NA; j_call: TRBJ2-7; clone_size: NA; v_call: TRBV28; cdr3_nt: TGTGCCAGCAGTGCAGACAGCTACGAGCAGTACTTC; cdr3_aa: CASSADSYEQYF
d_call: TRBD1; j_call: TRBJ2-1; clone_size: NA; v_call: TRBV28; cdr3_nt: TGTGCCAGCAGTCCACCAGGGACAGTCCACAATGAGCAGTTCTTC; cdr3_aa: CASSPPGTVHNEQFF
d_call: NA; j_call: TRBJ1-1; clone_size: once; v_call: TRBV6-6; cdr3_nt: TGTGCCAGCAGTTACCCTGCCACTGAAGCTTTCTTT; cdr3_aa: CASSYPATEAFF
d_call: TRBD1; j_call: TRBJ1-1; clone_size: few; v_call: TRBV7-9; cdr3_nt: TGTGCCAGCAGCTTAGCCCAACAGGGGCCACAGAACACTGAAGCTTTCTTT; cdr3_aa: CASSLAQQGPQNTEAFF
d_call: NA; j_call: TRBJ2-4; clone_size: NA; v_call: TRBV2; cdr3_nt: TGTGCCAGCATCGGGGCAGCCCGGACAATAGCCAAAAACATTCAGTACTTC; cdr3_aa: CASIGAARTIAKNIQYF